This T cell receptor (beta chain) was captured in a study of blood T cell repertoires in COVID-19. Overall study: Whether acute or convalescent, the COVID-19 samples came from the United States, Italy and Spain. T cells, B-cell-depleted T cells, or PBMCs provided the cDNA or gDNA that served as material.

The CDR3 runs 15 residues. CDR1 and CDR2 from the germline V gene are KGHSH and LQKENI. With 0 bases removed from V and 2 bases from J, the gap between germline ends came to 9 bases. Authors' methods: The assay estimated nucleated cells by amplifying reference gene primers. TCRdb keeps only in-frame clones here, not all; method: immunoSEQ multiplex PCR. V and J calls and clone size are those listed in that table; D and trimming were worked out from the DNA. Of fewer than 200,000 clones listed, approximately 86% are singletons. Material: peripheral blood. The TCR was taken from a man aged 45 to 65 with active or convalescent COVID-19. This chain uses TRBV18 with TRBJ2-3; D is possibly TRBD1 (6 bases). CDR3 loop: CASSPPDRYTDTQYF. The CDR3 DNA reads TGTGCCAGCTCACCACCGGACAGATACACAGATACGCAGTATTTT.